This entry lists 26 T cell receptor beta chains sequenced from one sample in a study of cytomegalovirus exposure and HLA in healthy donors. Primers: 60 Vbeta forward and 13 Jbeta reverse. Only in-frame clones appear in the TCRdb table, and some are missing; sequencing was by immunoSEQ multiplex PCR. Of about 130,000 clones listed, roughly 80% were seen once; the top ten hold roughly 1.1%. Sequencing was carried out using PBMCs. These receptors all come from a boy aged 5 to 17 in good health and CMV-seronegative.

This clone was seen more than once but under ten times. The V call is TRBV27, the J call TRBJ2-2, with 7 bases lining up with TRBD1. CDR1 is MNHEY, CDR2 SMNVEV, per germline (reference sequence). This CDR3 spans 14 amino acids. V lost 1 base and J lost 4; bases outside the gene matches: 0. The CDR3 protein is CASSLYRGTGELFF. The CDR3 bases are TGTGCCAGCAGTTTATACAGGGGCACCGGGGAGCTGTTTTTT.

The chain recombines TRBV6-1 with TRBJ2-7; D is perhaps TRBD1 (5 bases). The CDR3 contains 14 residues. Trimming left V 2 bases short and J 1 base short, with 9 bases between. Germline values: CDR1 MNHNS, CDR2 SASEGT. The CDR3 spells CASSEQGGSYEQYF. DNA of the CDR3: TGTGCCAGCAGTGAACAGGGCGGATCCTACGAGCAGTACTTC.

This clone was observed once. The genes are TRBV13 and TRBJ2-7; 10 bases are shared with TRBD2. Germline values: CDR1 PRHDT, CDR2 FYEKMQ (reference sequence). V shed 5 bases and J 3 bases; nucleotides not matched to a gene: 7. CDR3 length equals 15 residues. CDR3 coding DNA: TGTGCCAGCAGCCTGGGAGCGGGAGGGGGCTACGAGCAGTACTTC. It specifies CASSLGAGGGYEQYF.

The chain joins TRBV25-1 to TRBJ2-1; D gene ambiguous. Trimming pared 5 bases from V and 2 bases from J, leaving 16 bases between. This CDR3 is built from 16 residues. From germline, CDR1 is MGHDK and CDR2 SYGVNS. CDR3 nucleotide sequence: TGTGCCAGCAGTACCCGACTCCCTTCGGCCTACAATGAGCAGTTCTTC. Its translation: CASSTRLPSAYNEQFF.

The chain joins TRBV6-6 to TRBJ2-7; no clear D. The V end was cut by 4 bases, the J end by 2 bases, with 3 bases between. CDR1 and CDR2 from the germline V gene are MNHNY and SVGAGI (reference sequence). This CDR3 has 11 amino acids. CDR3: CASSFAYEQYF. Written as DNA, the CDR3 is TGTGCCAGCAGTTTCGCCTACGAGCAGTACTTC.

This chain joins TRBV7-9 and TRBJ1-1; weak D call: TRBD1 (5 bases). CDR1 is SEHNR, CDR2 FQNEAQ, per germline (reference sequence). V was cut by 6 bases and J by 8 bases, with 19 bases left in between. The CDR3 sequence is 14 residues long. The CDR3 loop reads CASRRAGGDYEAFF. As DNA, the CDR3 is TGTGCCAGCAGGCGAGCCGGGGGGGACTACGAAGCTTTCTTT.

Turning to this clone: Other DNA sequences in this specimen translate into the identical CDR3. The rearrangement links TRBV5-1 to TRBJ1-1; D is undetermined. Trimming removed 0 bases from V and 1 base from J, with 7 bases in between. This CDR3 region has 14 residues. Germline CDR1 and CDR2: SGHRS and YFSETQ. CDR3 bases: TGCGCCAGCAGCTTGGACGGAGGGAACACTGAAGCTTTCTTT. Translating it yields CASSLDGGNTEAFF.

This sequence joins TRBV5-4 and TRBJ2-7; D gene unclear. The V end lost 3 bases, the J end lost 0 bases, and 13 bases lay between the germline ends. Germline V gives CDR1 SGHNT, CDR2 YYREEE (reference sequence). This CDR3 spans 15 amino acids. The CDR3 protein is CASSYPDKASYEQYF. Written as DNA, the CDR3 is TGTGCCAGCAGCTACCCCGACAAAGCCTCCTACGAGCAGTACTTC. Full variable domain (remainder filled in from reference TRBV5-4 and TRBJ2-7): ETGVTQSPTHLIKTRGQQVTLRCSSQSGHNTVSWYQQALGQGPQFIFQYYREEENGRGNFPPRFSGLQFPNYSSELNVNALELDDSALYLCASSYPDKASYEQYFGPGTRLTVT.

The chain joins TRBV19 to TRBJ1-2, with a weak D call TRBD1 (6 bases). This CDR3 is built from 15 residues. Trimming shortened V by 3 bases and J by 4 bases, and 15 bases separated the two germline ends. Germline CDR1 and CDR2: LNHDA and SQIVND (reference sequence). CDR3 nucleotides: TGTGCCAGTAGTATCGGGGACATTGGAAGCTATGGCTACACCTTC. This sequence encodes CASSIGDIGSYGYTF.

The chain employs TRBV13 and TRBJ1-1; a weak D match, TRBD1 (6 bases). Per germline, CDR1 PRHDT and CDR2 FYEKMQ (reference sequence). The CDR3 totals 12 residues. Trimming removed 4 bases from V and 10 bases from J, with 13 bases in between. In DNA, the CDR3 is TGTGCCAGCAGCTCGTTACAGGGAGCAGCTTTCTTT. The encoded protein is CASSSLQGAAFF. Complete variable domain (other parts from reference TRBV13 and TRBJ1-1): AAGVIQSPRHLIKEKRETATLKCYPIPRHDTVYWYQQGPGQDPQFLISFYEKMQSDKGSIPDRFSAQQFSDYHSELNMSSLELGDSALYFCASSSLQGAAFFGQGTRLTVV.

This chain uses TRBV6-1 with TRBJ2-5, with 13 positions matching TRBD2. This CDR3 spans 15 amino acids. CDR1 is MNHNS, CDR2 SASEGT, per germline. The J segment lost 4 bases and the V segment lost 4 bases, leaving 3 bases of the junction unmatched. The CDR3 region is CASSATSGRGETQYF. In DNA, the CDR3 is TGTGCCAGCAGTGCAACTAGCGGGAGGGGAGAGACCCAGTACTTC.

The CDR3 is CATGEQNEKLFF. The CDR3 coding sequence is TGTGCCACAGGGGAACAGAATGAAAAACTGTTTTTT. The chain combines TRBV19 with TRBJ1-4, with D possibly being TRBD1 (6 bases). CDR1 LNHDA and CDR2 SQIVND come from the germline V gene (reference sequence). The V end was cut by 10 bases, the J end by 5 bases, with 11 bases between. The CDR3 extends over 12 amino acids.

V is TRBV6-6 and J is TRBJ1-4; TRBD1 matches at 10 bases. J lost 6 bases, V lost 4 bases, and 5 bases had no gene match. CDR3 length equals 15 residues. The germline V gene has CDR1 MNHNY and CDR2 SVGAGI (reference sequence). This chain's CDR3 is CASSWGQGRDEKLFF. CDR3 in DNA: TGTGCCAGCAGTTGGGGACAGGGGCGGGATGAAAAACTGTTTTTT.

J is TRBJ2-7 and V is TRBV7-3; a weak D match, TRBD2 (5 bases). The germline V and J ends were trimmed by 0 bases and 3 bases, with 6 bases remaining between them. The CDR3 length is 13 residues. Germline-derived CDR1 and CDR2 are SGHTA and FQGTGA. CDR3 residues: CASSLTGDYEQYF. CDR3 in DNA: TGTGCCAGCAGCTTAACCGGGGACTACGAGCAGTACTTC.

This chain connects TRBV14 to TRBJ1-2; 7 bases match TRBD1. With V trimmed by 1 base and J by 2 bases, 1 base remained unmatched. Looked up from germline, CDR1 is SGHDN and CDR2 is FVKESK. The CDR3 extends over 14 amino acids. CDR3 sequence (DNA): TGTGCCAGCAGCCAAGGACAGGGAAACTATGGCTACACCTTC. Translation: CASSQGQGNYGYTF.

V usage is TRBV27 and J usage is TRBJ2-2; D is perhaps TRBD2 (6 bases). The CDR3 runs to 15 residues. V gave up 4 bases and J gave up 1 base, with 10 bases separating them. Germline V gives CDR1 MNHEY, CDR2 SMNVEV (reference sequence). The CDR3 DNA reads TGTGCCAGCAGTTGGTCTAGCGTGAACACCGGGGAGCTGTTTTTT. Encoded protein: CASSWSSVNTGELFF.

This chain uses TRBV5-4 with TRBJ2-1; D is perhaps TRBD2 (5 bases). The CDR3 covers 16 residues. V was shortened by 4 bases and J by 2 bases, with 16 bases between the two germline ends. The V gene's germline CDR1 is SGHNT and CDR2 YYREEE (reference sequence). The CDR3 nucleotides read TGTGCCAGCAGCGGGCATAGCGTTGGCGCCTACAATGAGCAGTTCTTC. Its translation: CASSGHSVGAYNEQFF.

This chain joins TRBV25-1 and TRBJ2-3, with D possibly matching TRBD1 (6 bases). This CDR3 has 16 amino acids. V was shortened by 10 bases and J by 4 bases, with 24 bases between the two germline ends. From germline, CDR1 is MGHDK and CDR2 SYGVNS. The CDR3 sequence is CAKAPPGTPQADTQYF. The CDR3 DNA sequence: TGTGCCAAGGCCCCCCCGGGGACACCTCAGGCAGATACGCAGTATTTT.

The chain joins TRBV5-1 to TRBJ1-1; TRBD1 is a possible D gene (5 bases). Deletions cut 2 bases from V and 7 bases from J, with 12 bases between. The germline CDR1 and CDR2 sequences are SGHRS and YFSETQ. This CDR3 comprises 13 residues. CDR3 residues: CASSFGQGREAFF. As DNA, the CDR3 is TGCGCCAGCAGCTTTGGGCAGGGCCGTGAAGCTTTCTTT.

This chain links TRBV6-1 with TRBJ2-3, with D maybe TRBD2 (6 bases). Per the germline V gene, CDR1 is MNHNS and CDR2 is SASEGT. The CDR3 consists of 13 residues. CDR3 bases: TGTGCGTCCCGGGACTTTGGCACAGATACGCAGTATTTT. Translating gives CASRDFGTDTQYF.

The chain has TRBV5-1 and TRBJ2-5; the D gene is possibly TRBD2 (6 bases). The V gene's germline CDR1 is SGHRS and CDR2 YFSETQ. The V and J ends lost 3 bases and 5 bases respectively, with 11 bases between them. The CDR3 length is 13 residues. The CDR3 DNA reads TGCGCCAGCAGCTGGGGGGTTAAGGAGACCCAGTACTTC. Encoded protein: CASSWGVKETQYF.

This chain joins TRBV29-1 and TRBJ2-1; 7 nucleotides agree with TRBD2. V lost 5 bases to trimming and J lost 2 bases; unmatched junction nucleotides: 9. This CDR3 comprises 15 residues. The germline V gene encodes CDR1 SQVTM and CDR2 ANQGSEA. The CDR3 region is CSVSKGGSPYNEQFF. The DNA for the CDR3 is TGCAGCGTTAGTAAGGGCGGGAGTCCCTACAATGAGCAGTTCTTC.

The chain joins TRBV19 to TRBJ2-3; maybe TRBD1 (6 bases). This CDR3 contains 15 residues. V lost 8 bases to trimming and J lost 5 bases, with 20 bases between them. CDR1 LNHDA and CDR2 SQIVND come from the germline V gene (reference sequence). The CDR3 here is CASDFGRGRIDTQYF. The CDR3 DNA is TGTGCCAGTGATTTTGGCAGGGGAAGAATAGATACGCAGTATTTT.

This chain connects TRBV5-5 to TRBJ2-7; TRBD1 aligns across 8 bases. The CDR3 contains 14 residues. Per germline, CDR1 SGHKS and CDR2 YYEKEE (reference sequence). V shed 4 bases and J 2 bases; nucleotides not matched to a gene: 5. Written as DNA, the CDR3 is TGTGCCAGCAGCCTCGGGACAGGCCCCTACGAGCAGTACTTC. Amino acid sequence: CASSLGTGPYEQYF. Together with reference TRBV5-5 and TRBJ2-7, the CDR3 gives the full variable domain: DAGVTQSPTHLIKTRGQQVTLRCSPISGHKSVSWYQQVLGQGPQFIFQYYEKEERGRGNFPDRFSARQFPNYSSELNVNALLLGDSALYLCASSLGTGPYEQYFGPGTRLTVT.

The gene calls are TRBV2 and TRBJ2-2; weak D call: TRBD1 (5 bases). Deletions cut 7 bases from V and 7 bases from J, with 10 bases between. The CDR3 totals 12 residues. CDR1 and CDR2 from the germline V gene are SNHLY and FYNNEI. The CDR3 nucleotides are TGTGCCAGCACAGTTAGGGGCGGGGAGCTGTTTTTT. Protein product: CASTVRGGELFF.

The rearrangement uses TRBV4-3 and TRBJ2-5; 10 nucleotides agree with TRBD2. This CDR3 contains 17 residues. Germline V gene lookup returns CDR1 LGHNA and CDR2 YSLEER. Trimming cost V 1 base and J 2 bases; bases outside gene matches: 7. The CDR3 DNA reads TGCGCCAGCAGCCAAGTAAATAGCGGGAGGAGGCAAGAGACCCAGTACTTC. Its translation is CASSQVNSGRRQETQYF.